The T cell receptor (beta chain) described here comes from a study of cytomegalovirus exposure and HLA in healthy donors. Participants comprised healthy donors of bone marrow. About this clone: Its target is not known.

PCR used 60 Vbeta primers and 13 Jbeta primers. Produced via immunoSEQ multiplex PCR; TCRdb's table is partial and in-frame only. The sample carries around 78,000 clones, 60% to 85% recorded once. Trimming at V came to 4 bases and at J to 4 bases, leaving 8 bases not matched to a gene. CDR1 and CDR2 from the germline V gene are SGHTA and FQGNSA. The length of the CDR3 is 15 residues. General study results and limits: Most CMV-associated TCR beta chains appeared HLA-restricted in a later analysis.

Material for sequencing was PBMCs. V usage is TRBV7-2 and J usage is TRBJ1-2; 8 bases fit TRBD1. The source of this sequence is a male donor in good health and CMV-seronegative. CDR3: CASSSGQGRVYGYTF. The CDR3 nucleotides are TGTGCCAGCAGCTCTGGACAGGGTAGAGTCTATGGCTACACCTTC.